This T cell receptor (beta chain) is from a study of T-cell memory formation after mild COVID-19. The 5'RACE method, run with constant-segment primers, produced TCR alpha and TCR beta cDNA libraries (carrying sample barcodes and UMIs). TCRdb re-called the 5' RACE reads through MiXCR, storing one row per CDR3 protein. The profile shows approximately 560,000 distinct CDR3 sequences, 17% of them singletons. With regard to this clonotype: Its target is unknown.

The study, taken as a whole, reports: The study found contracting CD4+ clones mainly in CM and EM and contracting CD8+ clones in EMRA. Day 15 to 85 contracting clones showed balanced CD4/CD8; later expanders leaned CD4+. Some SARS-CoV-2-responding clones were already detected in memory before infection.

The germline V gene has CDR1 SGHNT and CDR2 YENEEA. J lost 5 bases, V lost 3 bases, and 5 bases had no gene match. This CDR3 region has 15 residues. The sample comprised PBMCs or a T cell subset sorted from them (not recorded which). This receptor was taken from an adult woman who had mild COVID-19 (a few samples of this study predate the infection). Cell type and time point are not known. The V and J genes are TRBV11-3 and TRBJ2-7; 12 nucleotides align to TRBD1. The CDR3 spells CASSFLGQGAHEQYF. CDR3 nucleotides: TGTGCCAGCAGCTTTCTGGGACAGGGGGCGCACGAGCAGTACTTC.